This TCR beta chain was obtained from a study of tumor-infiltrating lymphocytes in oesophageal squamous cell carcinoma. This clonotype was counted at least ten times. TCRdb reprocessed the PCR reads via MiXCR and lists one record per CDR3 protein. The table records fewer than 15,000 distinct CDR3 sequences, around 53% of them present only once. Germline CDR1 and CDR2: MNHNS and SASEGT. This CDR3 has 11 amino acids. Trimming shortened V by 6 bases and J by 6 bases, and 7 bases separated the two germline ends. Sequences were obtained from blood. The chain combines TRBV6-1 with TRBJ2-3; D is undetermined. The sequence was obtained from a female donor with esophageal squamous cell carcinoma. The CDR3 here is CASSPRDTQYF. In DNA, the CDR3 is TGTGCCAGCAGCCCGAGGGATACGCAGTATTTT.